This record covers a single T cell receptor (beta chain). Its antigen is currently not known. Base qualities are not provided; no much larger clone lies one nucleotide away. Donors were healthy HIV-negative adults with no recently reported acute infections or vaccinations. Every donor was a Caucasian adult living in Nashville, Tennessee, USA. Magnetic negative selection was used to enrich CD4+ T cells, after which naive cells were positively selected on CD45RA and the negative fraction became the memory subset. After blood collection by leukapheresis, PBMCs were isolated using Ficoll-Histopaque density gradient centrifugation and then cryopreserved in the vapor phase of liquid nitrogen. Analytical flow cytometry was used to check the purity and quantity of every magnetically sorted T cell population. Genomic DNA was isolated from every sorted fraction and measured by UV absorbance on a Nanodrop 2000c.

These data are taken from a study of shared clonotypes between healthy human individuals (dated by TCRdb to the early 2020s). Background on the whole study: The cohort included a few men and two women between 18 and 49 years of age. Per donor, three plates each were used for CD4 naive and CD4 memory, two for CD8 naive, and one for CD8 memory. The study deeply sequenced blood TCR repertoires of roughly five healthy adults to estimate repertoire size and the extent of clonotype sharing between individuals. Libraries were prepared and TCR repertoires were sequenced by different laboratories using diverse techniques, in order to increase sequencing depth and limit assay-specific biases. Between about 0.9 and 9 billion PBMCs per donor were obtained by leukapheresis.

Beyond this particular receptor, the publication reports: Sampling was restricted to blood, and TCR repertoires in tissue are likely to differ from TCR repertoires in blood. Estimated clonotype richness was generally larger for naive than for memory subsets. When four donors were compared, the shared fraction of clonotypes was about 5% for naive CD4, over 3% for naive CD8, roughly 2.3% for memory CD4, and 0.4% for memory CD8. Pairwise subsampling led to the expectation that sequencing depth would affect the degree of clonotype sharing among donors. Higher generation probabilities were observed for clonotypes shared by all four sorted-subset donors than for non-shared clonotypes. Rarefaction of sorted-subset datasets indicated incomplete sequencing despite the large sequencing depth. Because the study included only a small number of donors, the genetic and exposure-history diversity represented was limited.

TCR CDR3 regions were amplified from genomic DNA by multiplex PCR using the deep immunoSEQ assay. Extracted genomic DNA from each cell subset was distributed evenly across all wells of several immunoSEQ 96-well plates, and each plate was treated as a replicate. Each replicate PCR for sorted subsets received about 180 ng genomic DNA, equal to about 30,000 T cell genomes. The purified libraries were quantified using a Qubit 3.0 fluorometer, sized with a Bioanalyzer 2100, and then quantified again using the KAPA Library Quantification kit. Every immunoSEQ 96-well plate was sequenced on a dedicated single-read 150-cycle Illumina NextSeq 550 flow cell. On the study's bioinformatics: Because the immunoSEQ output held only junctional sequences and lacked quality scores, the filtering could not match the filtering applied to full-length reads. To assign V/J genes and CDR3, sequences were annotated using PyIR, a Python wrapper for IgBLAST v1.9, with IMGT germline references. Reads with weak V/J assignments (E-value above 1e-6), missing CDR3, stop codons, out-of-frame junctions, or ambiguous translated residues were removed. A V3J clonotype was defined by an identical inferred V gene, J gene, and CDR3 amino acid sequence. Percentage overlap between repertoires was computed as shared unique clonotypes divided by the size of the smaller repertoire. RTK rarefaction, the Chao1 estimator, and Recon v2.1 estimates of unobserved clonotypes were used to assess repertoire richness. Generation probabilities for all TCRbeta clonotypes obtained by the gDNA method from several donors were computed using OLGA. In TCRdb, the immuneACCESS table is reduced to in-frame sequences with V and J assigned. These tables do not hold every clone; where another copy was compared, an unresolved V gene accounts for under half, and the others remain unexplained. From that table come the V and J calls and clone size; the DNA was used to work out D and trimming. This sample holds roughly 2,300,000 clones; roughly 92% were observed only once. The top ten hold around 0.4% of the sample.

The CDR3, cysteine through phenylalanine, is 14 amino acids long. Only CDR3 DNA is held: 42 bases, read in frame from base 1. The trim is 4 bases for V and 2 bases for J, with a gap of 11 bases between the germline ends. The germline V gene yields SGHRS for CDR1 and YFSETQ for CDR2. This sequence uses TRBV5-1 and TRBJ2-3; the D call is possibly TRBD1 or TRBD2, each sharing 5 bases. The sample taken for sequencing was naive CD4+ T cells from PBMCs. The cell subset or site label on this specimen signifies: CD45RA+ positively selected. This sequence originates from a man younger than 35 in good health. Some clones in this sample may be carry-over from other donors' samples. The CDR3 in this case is CASSPGTLTDTQYF. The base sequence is TGCGCCAGCAGCCCCGGGACCCTCACAGATACGCAGTATTTT.